This TCR beta chain is drawn from a study of T-cell memory formation after mild COVID-19. TCR alpha and TCR beta cDNA libraries with sample barcodes and UMIs came from 5'RACE using constant-segment primers. TCRdb used MiXCR to reprocess the 5' RACE reads, holding one entry per CDR3 protein. The sample lists around 110,000 distinct CDR3 sequences; about an eighth were seen once. At least ten counts were recorded for this clonotype. The antigen remains undetermined. Study-level results: Clones contracting over day 15 to 85 were CD4/CD8 balanced, with later expanders leaning CD4+. Within pre-infection memory, some responding clones were found, suggesting cross-reactive memory joined. What remained unconfirmed was the SARS-CoV-2 specificity of second-wave clones peaking on day 37.

CDR1 and CDR2 (germline): MNHNY, SVGAGI (reference sequence). The ends were cut back, 6 bases at V and 3 bases at J, with 12 bases in the middle. The length of the CDR3 is 13 residues. The rearrangement uses TRBV6-6 and TRBJ2-7, with unresolved D. The sample comprised PBMCs or a T cell subset sorted from them (not recorded which). This TCR derives from an adult woman who had mild COVID-19 (a few samples of this study predate the infection). Cell type and time point are not known. CDR3 DNA sequence: TGTGCCAGCAGCTGGGGTATTAGCTACGAGCAGTACTTC. Protein product: CASSWGISYEQYF.